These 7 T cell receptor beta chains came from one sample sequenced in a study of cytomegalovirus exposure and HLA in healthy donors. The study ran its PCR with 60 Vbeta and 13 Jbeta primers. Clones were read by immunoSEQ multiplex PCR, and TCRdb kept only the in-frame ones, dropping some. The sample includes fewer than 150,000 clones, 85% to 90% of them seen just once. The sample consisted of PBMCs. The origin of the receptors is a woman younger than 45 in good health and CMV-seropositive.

CDR3: CASSTGQGRTQYF. The CDR3 bases are TGTGCCAGCAGTACAGGACAGGGGAGGACGCAGTATTTT. This sequence joins TRBV2 and TRBJ2-3; 9 positions match TRBD1. This CDR3 spans 13 amino acids. The germline V gene has CDR1 SNHLY and CDR2 FYNNEI. Trimming took 5 bases from V and 9 from J; bases not matched to a gene: 6.

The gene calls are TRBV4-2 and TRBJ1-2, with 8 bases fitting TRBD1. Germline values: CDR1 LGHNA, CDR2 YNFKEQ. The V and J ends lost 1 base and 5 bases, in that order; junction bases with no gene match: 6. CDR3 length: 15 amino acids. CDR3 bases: TGTGCCAGCAGCCAAGGGGGACAGGTACTTTATGGCTACACCTTC. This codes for CASSQGGQVLYGYTF.

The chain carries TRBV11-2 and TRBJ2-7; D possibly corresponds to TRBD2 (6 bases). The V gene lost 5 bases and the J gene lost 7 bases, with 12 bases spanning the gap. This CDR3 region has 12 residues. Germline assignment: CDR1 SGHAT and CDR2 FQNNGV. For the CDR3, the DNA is TGTGCCAGCAGCGATGGAGGGCGAGAGCAGTACTTC. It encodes CASSDGGREQYF. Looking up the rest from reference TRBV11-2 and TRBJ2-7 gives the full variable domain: EAGVAQSPRYKIIEKRQSVAFWCNPISGHATLYWYQQILGQGPKLLIQFQNNGVVDDSQLPKDRFSAERLKGVDSTLKIQPAKLEDSAVYLCASSDGGREQYFGPGTRLTVT.

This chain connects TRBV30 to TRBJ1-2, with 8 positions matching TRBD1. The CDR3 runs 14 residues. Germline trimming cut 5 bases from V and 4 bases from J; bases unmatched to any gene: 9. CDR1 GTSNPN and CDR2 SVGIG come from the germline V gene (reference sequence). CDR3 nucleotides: TGTGCCTGGCAGGGGGCGCCCCGTGGCTATGGCTACACCTTC. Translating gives CAWQGAPRGYGYTF.

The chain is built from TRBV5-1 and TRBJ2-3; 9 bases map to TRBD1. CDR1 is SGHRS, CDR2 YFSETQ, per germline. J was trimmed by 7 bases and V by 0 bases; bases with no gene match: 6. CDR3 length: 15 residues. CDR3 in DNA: TGCGCCAGCAGCTTGGCCACAGGGGGCGCAAATACGCAGTATTTT. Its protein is CASSLATGGANTQYF.

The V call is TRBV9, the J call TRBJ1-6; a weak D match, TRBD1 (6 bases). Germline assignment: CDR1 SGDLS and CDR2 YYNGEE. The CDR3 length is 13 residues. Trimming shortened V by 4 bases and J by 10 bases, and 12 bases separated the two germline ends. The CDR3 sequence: CASSSTGSSPLHF. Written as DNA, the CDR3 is TGTGCCAGCAGCTCCACAGGGTCGTCACCCCTCCACTTT.

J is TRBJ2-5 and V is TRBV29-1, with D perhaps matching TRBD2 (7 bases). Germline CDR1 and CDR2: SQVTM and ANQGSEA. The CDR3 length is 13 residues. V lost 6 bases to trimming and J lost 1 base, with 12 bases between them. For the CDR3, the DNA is TGCAGCGTGCGGGGGCTCCTCCAAGAGACCCAGTACTTC. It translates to CSVRGLLQETQYF. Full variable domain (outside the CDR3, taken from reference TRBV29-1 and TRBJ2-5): SAVISQKPSRDICQRGTSLTIQCQVDSQVTMMFWYRQQPGQSLTLIATANQGSEATYESGFVIDKFPISRPNLTFSTLTVSNMSPEDSSIYLCSVRGLLQETQYFGPGTRLLVL.